The source of this T cell receptor beta chain is a study of blood T cell repertoires in COVID-19. Across the whole study: From the United States, Italy and Spain came samples of acute and convalescent COVID-19.

Across 24 US areas, participants ranged in age from about 18 to 100 years. Cohorts were determined from participant-reported clinical history. J gave up 9 bases and V 0 bases, and 18 bases lay outside the gene matches. This CDR3 has 18 amino acids. Germline V gene lookup returns CDR1 SGDLS and CDR2 YYNGEE. Per the original methods: From reference gene primer amplification, estimates of nucleated cell counts were derived. The protocol was immunoSEQ multiplex PCR, while the TCRdb copy is restricted to in-frame clones and leaves out a portion. V, J and clone size reflect that table, while D and trimming were determined from the DNA. The top ten clones hold roughly 7.2% of a sample with more than 200,000 clones, around 86% of them seen once.

The chain carries TRBV9 and TRBJ2-7; 10 nucleotides match TRBD2. The sequenced sample consisted of PBMCs or T cells enriched from blood (not recorded which). The sequence derives from a man aged 25-40 years in a cohort exposed to, infected with or recovered from COVID-19 (not recorded which). The CDR3 coding sequence is TGTGCCAGCAGCGTAGGCCCCCGACTAGCGGGTGGCACGGAAGGGCAGTACTTC. The encoded protein is CASSVGPRLAGGTEGQYF.